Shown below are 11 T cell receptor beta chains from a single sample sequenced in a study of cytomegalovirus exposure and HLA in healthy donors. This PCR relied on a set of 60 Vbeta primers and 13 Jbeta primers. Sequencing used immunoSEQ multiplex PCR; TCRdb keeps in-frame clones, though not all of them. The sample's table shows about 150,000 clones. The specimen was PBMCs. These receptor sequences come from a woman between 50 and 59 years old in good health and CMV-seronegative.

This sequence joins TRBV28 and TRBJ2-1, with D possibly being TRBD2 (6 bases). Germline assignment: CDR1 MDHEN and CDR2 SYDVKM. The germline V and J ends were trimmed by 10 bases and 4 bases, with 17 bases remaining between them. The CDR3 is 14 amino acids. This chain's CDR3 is CATLRGNWYNEQFF. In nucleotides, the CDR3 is TGTGCCACTTTACGCGGGAATTGGTACAATGAGCAGTTCTTC.

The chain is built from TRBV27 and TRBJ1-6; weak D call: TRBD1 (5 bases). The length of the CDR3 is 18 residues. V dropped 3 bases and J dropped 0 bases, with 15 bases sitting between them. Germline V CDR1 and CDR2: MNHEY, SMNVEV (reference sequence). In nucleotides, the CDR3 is TGTGCCAGCAGTTTTTCCTGGGGGGAGAGCTCCTATAATTCACCCCTCCACTTT. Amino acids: CASSFSWGESSYNSPLHF.

The CDR3 sequence: CASSVRGSGGRTDTQYF. The CDR3 nucleotides are TGTGCCAGCAGCGTAAGGGGGTCAGGGGGACGCACAGATACGCAGTATTTT. The chain links TRBV9 to TRBJ2-3; 7 bases line up with TRBD1. The V gene's germline CDR1 is SGDLS and CDR2 YYNGEE. CDR3 length equals 17 residues. V lost 1 base, J lost 1 base, and 9 bases stayed unmatched. Supplemented by reference TRBV9 and TRBJ2-3, the full variable domain reads DSGVTQTPKHLITATGQRVTLRCSPRSGDLSVYWYQQSLDQGLQFLIQYYNGEERAKGNILERFSAQQFPDLHSELNLSSLELGDSALYFCASSVRGSGGRTDTQYFGPGTRLTVL.

For the CDR3, the DNA is TGTGCCAGCACTCAAGAGGAGGGAAACACCATATATTTT. Protein product: CASTQEEGNTIYF. The chain recombines TRBV2 with TRBJ1-3; D remains ambiguous. The CDR3 length is 13 residues. Deletions cut 7 bases from V and 4 bases from J, with 11 bases between. The germline V gene has CDR1 SNHLY and CDR2 FYNNEI.

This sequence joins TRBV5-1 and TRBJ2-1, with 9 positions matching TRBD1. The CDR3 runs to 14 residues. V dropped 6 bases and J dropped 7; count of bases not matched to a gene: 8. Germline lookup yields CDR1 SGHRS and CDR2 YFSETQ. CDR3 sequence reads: CASTTGGFGNEQFF. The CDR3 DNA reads TGCGCCAGCACGACAGGGGGGTTTGGGAATGAGCAGTTCTTC. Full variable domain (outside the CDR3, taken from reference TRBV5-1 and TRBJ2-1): KAGVTQTPRYLIKTRGQQVTLSCSPISGHRSVSWYQQTPGQGLQFLFEYFSETQRNKGNFPGRFSGRQFSNSRSEMNVSTLELGDSALYLCASTTGGFGNEQFFGPGTRLTVL.

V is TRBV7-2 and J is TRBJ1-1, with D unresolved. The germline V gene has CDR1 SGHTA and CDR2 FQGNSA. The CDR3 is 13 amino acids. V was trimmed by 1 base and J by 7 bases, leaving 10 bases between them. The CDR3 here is CASSLVAAGEAFF. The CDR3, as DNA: TGTGCCAGCAGCTTAGTAGCCGCTGGTGAAGCTTTCTTT.

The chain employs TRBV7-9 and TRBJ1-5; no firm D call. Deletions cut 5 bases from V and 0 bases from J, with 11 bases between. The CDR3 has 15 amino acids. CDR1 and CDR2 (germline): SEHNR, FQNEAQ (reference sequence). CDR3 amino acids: CASSISGYSNQPQHF. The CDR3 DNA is TGTGCCAGCAGCATTTCAGGTTATAGCAATCAGCCCCAGCATTTT.

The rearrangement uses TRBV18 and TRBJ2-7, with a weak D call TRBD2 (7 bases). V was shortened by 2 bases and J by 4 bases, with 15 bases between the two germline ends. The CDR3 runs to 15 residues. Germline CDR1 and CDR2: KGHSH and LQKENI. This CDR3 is CASSPGGAGFYEQYF. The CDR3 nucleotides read TGTGCCAGCTCACCAGGGGGGGCAGGATTTTACGAGCAGTACTTC.

The CDR3 bases are TGTGCCAGCAGTCGGACACCTAGATATGGCTACACCTTC. This translates into CASSRTPRYGYTF. The rearrangement uses TRBV9 and TRBJ1-2; D is possibly TRBD1 (5 bases). From germline, CDR1 is SGDLS and CDR2 YYNGEE. The V and J ends lost 5 bases and 5 bases respectively, with 13 bases between them. This CDR3 region has 13 residues.

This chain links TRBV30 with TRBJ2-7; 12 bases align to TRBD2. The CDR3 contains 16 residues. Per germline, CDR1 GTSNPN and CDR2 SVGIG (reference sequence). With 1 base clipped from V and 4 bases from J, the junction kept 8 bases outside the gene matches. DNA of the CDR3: TGTGCCTGGAGTGGAGACCCTAGCGGGGGGGCTTACGAGCAGTACTTC. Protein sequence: CAWSGDPSGGAYEQYF.

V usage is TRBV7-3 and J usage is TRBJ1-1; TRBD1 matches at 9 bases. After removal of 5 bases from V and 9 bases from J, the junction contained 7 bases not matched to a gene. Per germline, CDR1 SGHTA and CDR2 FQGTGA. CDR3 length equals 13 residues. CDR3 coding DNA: TGTGCCAGCAGCCTCGCCGGACAGGGGCAAGCTTTCTTT. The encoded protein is CASSLAGQGQAFF. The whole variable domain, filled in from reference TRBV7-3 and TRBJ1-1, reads GAGVSQTPSNKVTEKGKYVELRCDPISGHTALYWYRQSLGQGPEFLIYFQGTGAADDSGLPNDRFFAVRPEGSVSTLKIQRTERGDSAVYLCASSLAGQGQAFFGQGTRLTVV.